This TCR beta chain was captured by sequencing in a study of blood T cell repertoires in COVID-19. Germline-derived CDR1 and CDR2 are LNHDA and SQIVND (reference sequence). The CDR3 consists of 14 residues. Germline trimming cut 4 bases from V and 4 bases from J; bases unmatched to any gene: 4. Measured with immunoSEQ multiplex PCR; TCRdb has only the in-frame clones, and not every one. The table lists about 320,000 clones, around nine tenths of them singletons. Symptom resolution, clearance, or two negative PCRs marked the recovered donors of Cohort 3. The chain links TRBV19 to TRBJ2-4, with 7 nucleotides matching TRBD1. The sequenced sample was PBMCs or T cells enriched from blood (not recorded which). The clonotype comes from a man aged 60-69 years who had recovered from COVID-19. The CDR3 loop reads CASSTTGTKNIQYF. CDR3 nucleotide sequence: TGTGCCAGTAGTACGACAGGGACGAAAAACATTCAGTACTTC.